These 13 T cell receptor beta chains were sequenced from one sample in a study of spatial heterogeneity in lung cancer. TCRdb passed the 5' RACE reads through MiXCR, listing each CDR3 protein once. The table lists several thousand distinct CDR3 sequences, roughly 15% of them singletons. These receptors have no known antigen. Findings and limits, study-wide: Tumor mutation count correlated with how many alpha and beta TCRs expanded intratumorally.

The sample's time point: sample taken at primary tumor resection. Source: lung tumor tissue, taken at surgery. The receptors here all came from a male donor with early-stage non-small cell lung cancer.

This clonotype is medium-sized in the sample. The gene calls are TRBV9 and TRBJ2-5, with 7 bases lining up with TRBD2. The junction had 4 bases not matched to a gene; V was cut back by 3 bases and J by 2 bases. The CDR3 loop spans 14 amino acids. The germline V gene encodes CDR1 SGDLS and CDR2 YYNGEE. The CDR3 loop reads CASSGGGGQETQYF. DNA for the CDR3: TGTGCCAGCAGCGGCGGGGGTGGTCAAGAGACCCAGTACTTC.

By sample share, this clonotype is medium-sized. This sequence joins TRBV18 and TRBJ2-2, with TRBD1 as a possible D gene (5 bases). The V gene lost 3 bases and the J gene lost 1 base, with 9 bases spanning the gap. Germline CDR1 is KGHSH and CDR2 is LQKENI. This CDR3 contains 15 residues. CDR3 residues: CASSPSQGNTGELFF. The DNA for the CDR3 is TGTGCCAGCTCACCCTCCCAGGGGAACACCGGGGAGCTGTTTTTT.

This clonotype turned up a few times. The gene calls are TRBV5-4 and TRBJ2-5; D is possibly TRBD2 (6 bases). CDR1 and CDR2 (germline): SGHNT, YYREEE (reference sequence). This CDR3 region has 17 residues. V lost 0 bases, J lost 2 bases, and 17 bases lay in between. The CDR3 region is CASSLGRAGSFQETQYF. CDR3 nucleotides: TGTGCCAGCAGCTTGGGTCGGGCGGGGAGCTTTCAAGAGACCCAGTACTTC.

This clonotype counts as medium-sized. The chain recombines TRBV6-6 with TRBJ2-7; D is ambiguous. The germline V gene encodes CDR1 MNHNY and CDR2 SVGAGI (reference sequence). The CDR3 length is 12 residues. V shed 6 bases and J shed 2 bases, with 8 bases lying between them. The CDR3: CASSSATYEQYF. Written as DNA, the CDR3 is TGTGCCAGCAGCTCCGCGACCTACGAGCAGTACTTC.

As for this clonotype: A single base separates this from a much larger clone, so it may be a read error. The chain is built from TRBV25-1 and TRBJ1-1, with D possibly TRBD1 on 5 matching bases. From germline, CDR1 is MGHDK and CDR2 SYGVNS. This CDR3 contains 15 residues. CDR3 bases: TGTGCCAGCAGTGACGGGACTGGGTTGAACACTGGAGCTTTCTTT. Translation: CASSDGTGLNTGAFF.

Sample share makes this clonotype medium-sized. V gene TRBV28 combines with J gene TRBJ2-6; no definite D call. The CDR3 contains 15 residues. Germline CDR1 MDHEN, CDR2 SYDVKM. V lost 6 bases and J lost 4, with 13 bases in between. The CDR3 nucleotides are TGTGCCAGCAGCTCTCGGTCGTCCGGGGCCAACGTCCTGACTTTC. It is translated as CASSSRSSGANVLTF.

This clonotype counts as large. The chain has TRBV9 and TRBJ2-7, with TRBD2 as a possible D gene (5 bases). Germline V lookup: CDR1 SGDLS, CDR2 YYNGEE. V was shortened by 3 bases and J by 7 bases, with 11 bases between the two germline ends. The CDR3 spans 12 residues. Written as DNA, the CDR3 is TGTGCCAGCAGCGCCCGGACTGGGGAGCAGTACTTC. It encodes CASSARTGEQYF.

Within the sample, this clonotype is medium-sized. This chain uses TRBV29-1 with TRBJ1-1, with D maybe TRBD1 (6 bases). The CDR3 sequence is 11 residues long. Trimming left V 6 bases short and J 2 bases short, with 7 bases between. CDR1 and CDR2 (germline): SQVTM, ANQGSEA. CDR3 residues: CSVGQNTEAFF. The DNA for the CDR3 is TGCAGCGTGGGACAAAACACTGAAGCTTTCTTT. Full variable domain (remainder filled in from reference TRBV29-1 and TRBJ1-1): SAVISQKPSRDICQRGTSLTIQCQVDSQVTMMFWYRQQPGQSLTLIATANQGSEATYESGFVIDKFPISRPNLTFSTLTVSNMSPEDSSIYLCSVGQNTEAFFGQGTRLTVV.

This clonotype is categorized as medium-sized (0.01 to 0.1%). V is TRBV7-3 and J is TRBJ2-6; TRBD1 aligns across 8 bases. The CDR3 length is 15 residues. Germline V gene sequence: CDR1 SGHTA, CDR2 FQGTGA. V lost 4 bases and J lost 2; bases outside the gene matches: 1. The CDR3 DNA is TGTGCCAGCAGCTCGACAGGGGCTGGGGCCAACGTCCTGACTTTC. It codes for CASSSTGAGANVLTF.

The chain uses TRBV6-5 and TRBJ2-1; D possibly uses TRBD1 or TRBD2 (5 bases each). V dropped 4 bases and J dropped 8 bases, with 18 bases sitting between them. There are 15 residues in the CDR3. From germline, CDR1 is MNHEY and CDR2 SVGAGI. As DNA, the CDR3 is TGTGCCAGCAGTTTGGATCGGGGCAGAAACTATGAGCAGTTCTTC. Protein product: CASSLDRGRNYEQFF.

V and J are TRBV20-1 and TRBJ2-5; D call uncertain. Trimming removed 8 bases from V and 0 bases from J, with 13 bases in between. This CDR3 is 13 amino acids long. CDR1 is DFQATT, CDR2 SNEGSKA, per germline (reference sequence). The CDR3 here is CSTSLGYQETQYF. As DNA, the CDR3 is TGCAGTACTTCCTTGGGGTACCAAGAGACCCAGTACTTC.

This clonotype is medium-sized. V is TRBV9 and J is TRBJ2-3, with TRBD2 identical over 7 bases. Germline V gives CDR1 SGDLS, CDR2 YYNGEE. V lost 4 bases, J lost 1 base, and 6 bases stayed unmatched. The CDR3 consists of 15 residues. CDR3 sequence reads: CASSPRERGTDTQYF. In DNA, the CDR3 is TGTGCCAGCAGCCCGCGGGAGAGGGGCACAGATACGCAGTATTTT.

J is TRBJ2-2 and V is TRBV27; possible D gene TRBD2, 6 bases. Looked up from germline, CDR1 is MNHEY and CDR2 is SMNVEV (reference sequence). V shed 6 bases and J shed 4 bases, with 12 bases lying between them. CDR3 length: 14 residues. The CDR3 protein is CASSSWEATGELFF. The CDR3 coding sequence is TGTGCCAGCAGCTCTTGGGAGGCCACCGGGGAGCTGTTTTTT.